Included here is one T cell receptor (beta chain) sequence, with context. In its sample, this clonotype was seen many times. The antigen it binds to is not known. No per-base quality is available; no much larger clone lies one base away. This entry belongs to a study of neurological immune-mediated disorders (dated by TCRdb to about 2019). Turning to the overall study: The study compared peripheral blood TCR-beta repertoires of HTLV-I-associated myelopathy (HAM/TSP) patients, multiple sclerosis patients and healthy controls using UMI-based sequencing. Longitudinal samples, technical triplicates and paired sorted CD4+ and CD8+ T-cell subsets, alongside PBMC samples, were included among the approximately 110 TCR-beta libraries. Longitudinal HAM/TSP and healthy donors were sampled at 3 time-points each (about 3-40 month intervals). The cohort comprised roughly 69 subjects: 15 or so HAM/TSP patients, around 34 multiple sclerosis patients and approximately 20 healthy controls.

Study-level results and caveats: Across subjects, expanded clones never shared an identical CDR3 amino acid sequence, which suggests that the TCR-beta repertoires in every group were private. The highest TCR clonal expansion was observed in HAM/TSP patients, whereas the lowest was observed in MS patients, even when compared with healthy controls.

Spanning cysteine to phenylalanine, the CDR3 consists of 13 amino acids. Of the read, only the CDR3 DNA is kept; its 39 bases are in frame from base 1. The germline V gene supplies CDR1 MDHEN and CDR2 SYDVKM. The V and J ends are trimmed by 6 bases and 7 bases, leaving 12 bases between them. The time point tag for this specimen amounts to: longitudinal time-point 3. Healthy controls were blood bank volunteers in Maryland, USA. Libraries from unsorted PBMCs were made from 2 million PBMCs kept in RNAlater at -80 degrees C until RNA extraction. PBMCs were separated from peripheral blood using Ficoll-Hypaque density gradient centrifugation and then cryopreserved in liquid nitrogen. To synthesize cDNA, template-switch 5'RACE was performed with a primer carrying a 10-nucleotide random unique molecular identifier so that each TCR transcript was tagged. Over 200 million TCR-beta sequences, covering 15-18 subjects, were produced in each sequencing run. The RNeasy kit was used to extract total RNA. Using the KAPA Real-time Library Amplification kit, TCR-beta VDJ regions were amplified with primers for the TCR constant region and the 5'RACE anchor. Sample indexes and Illumina adaptors were added in a first PCR, after which library yield was increased in a second PCR. After Ampure bead purification, the roughly 650 bp TCR product was size-selected on a 2% E-gel SizeSelection system. Before pooling, libraries had their quality checked on a Bioanalyzer, their concentration measured with Qubit, and their quantity determined with the Kapa Library Quantification kit. Libraries were sequenced paired-end 2 x 150 bp on an Illumina HiSeq 2500. To increase sequence diversity, roughly 24-32% phiX was spiked into each library pool. On the authors' methods: Quality-filtered reads were processed with the UMI-based MiGEC pipeline, and over 90% of raw TCR sequences were removed by the MiGEC pipeline during error correction. IMGT germline references were used for aligning VDJ genes, and each clonotype was defined as a unique CDR3 amino acid sequence together with its V-J genes. Clonal expansion, Shannon diversity and CDR3 relatedness (CalcPairwiseDistances, ClusterSamples) were evaluated with VDJtools, and phylogenetic trees were built with CLCbio workbench. A clone was classed as expanded if it had 8 or more unique UMIs, a cutoff based on coefficient-of-variation modelling across technical triplicates. The public reads were run again by TCRdb, first through fastp at Q25 and then through MiXCR, and only productive beta chains were kept. Entries that share a CDR3 protein sequence are merged under the most common genes and DNA. TCRdb's processing, not the authors', yielded these V and J calls. In this sample the table shows fewer than 50,000 distinct CDR3 sequences, roughly 14% of which occur a single time. About 10% of the sample is taken by the ten largest.

Sequencing was done on a sample of PBMCs. The sequence is built from TRBV28 and TRBJ2-2; 7 matching bases give a weak D call of TRBD1. This receptor was obtained from a man younger than 45 in good health. The CDR3 region reads CASSRGEDGELFF. The base sequence is TGTGCCAGCAGCAGGGGGGAGGACGGGGAGCTGTTTTTT. With the portions outside the CDR3 filled from the reference TRBV28 and TRBJ2-2 genes, the complete variable region becomes DVKVTQSSRYLVKRTGEKVFLECVQDMDHENMFWYRQDPGLGLRLIYFSYDVKMKEKGDIPEGYSVSREKKERFSLILESASTNQTSMYLCASSRGEDGELFFGEGSRLTVL.